Listed below are T cell receptor beta chains from one sample, sequenced in a study of blood T cell repertoires in COVID-19. Assay used: immunoSEQ multiplex PCR; TCRdb lists only in-frame clones, some missing. The profile shows about 59,000 clones, around 67% of them singletons. The specimen sequenced was peripheral blood. Receptor source: a woman aged 70-85 years with acute or convalescent COVID-19. CDR3s include the opening cysteine and the closing phenylalanine or tryptophan. Each record gives: CDR3 protein, CDR3 DNA, D gene, V gene, clone size, CDR3 length, J gene. A D gene is named only where the DNA matches it firmly. Size is omitted from some rows. Given values are once, few, many or a class for expanded clones.

CDR3: CASSPYGRGYTF; DNA: TGTGCCAGCAGCCCCTACGGGAGGGGCTACACCTTC; D: -; V: TRBV3-1/TRBV3-2; size: -; length: 12; J: TRBJ1-2
CDR3: CASSEGGSKNIQYF; DNA: TGCGCCAGCAGTGAGGGCGGCAGTAAAAACATTCAGTACTTC; D: -; V: TRBV10-1; size: -; length: 14; J: TRBJ2-4
CDR3: CASSTTGGNSPLHF; DNA: TGCGCCAGCAGCACGACCGGGGGGAATTCACCCCTCCACTTT; D: -; V: TRBV5-1; size: few; length: 14; J: TRBJ1-6
CDR3: CASRSGFSSGDQPQHF; DNA: TGTGCCAGCAGATCGGGATTCTCTTCGGGCGATCAGCCCCAGCATTTT; D: -; V: TRBV6-4; size: -; length: 16; J: TRBJ1-5
CDR3: CASSKTGILNTEAFF; DNA: TGTGCCAGCAGTAAAACCGGGATACTGAACACTGAAGCTTTCTTT; D: -; V: TRBV6-2/TRBV6-3; size: -; length: 15; J: TRBJ1-1
CDR3: CASSLFSGELFF; DNA: TGCGCCAGCAGCCTTTTCTCCGGGGAGCTGTTTTTT; D: -; V: TRBV5-1; size: few; length: 12; J: TRBJ2-2
CDR3: CASSPRQRTSYGYTF; DNA: TGTGCCAGCAGCCCCCGACAGCGAACTTCCTATGGCTACACCTTC; D: -; V: TRBV5-4; size: few; length: 15; J: TRBJ1-2
CDR3: CASRTRTALNYGYTF; DNA: TGTGCCAGCCGGACCAGGACAGCGCTAAACTATGGCTACACCTTC; D: -; V: TRBV19; size: -; length: 15; J: TRBJ1-2
CDR3: CASSPVGRLGTEAFF; DNA: TGTGCCAGTAGTCCGGTGGGGCGACTGGGGACTGAAGCTTTCTTT; D: -; V: TRBV19; size: -; length: 15; J: TRBJ1-1
CDR3: CASSHRVVMLSSPLHF; DNA: TGCGCCAGCAGTCACAGGGTAGTGATGTTAAGTTCACCCCTCCACTTT; D: -; V: TRBV23-1; size: -; length: 16; J: TRBJ1-6
CDR3: CASSMGENTEAFF; DNA: TGTGCCAGTAGTATGGGAGAGAACACTGAAGCTTTCTTT; D: -; V: TRBV19; size: few; length: 13; J: TRBJ1-1
CDR3: CASSYAGVTNYGYTF; DNA: TGTGCCAGCAGTTACGCGGGGGTGACTAACTATGGCTACACCTTC; D: -; V: TRBV6-5; size: -; length: 15; J: TRBJ1-2
CDR3: CASRESGGNTGELFF; DNA: TGCGCCAGCAGGGAGAGCGGGGGGAACACCGGGGAGCTGTTTTTT; D: TRBD2; V: TRBV5-1; size: -; length: 15; J: TRBJ2-2
CDR3: CASSLGSPGLSGNTIYF; DNA: TGCGCCAGCAGCTTGGGGTCTCCAGGACTCTCTGGAAACACCATATATTTT; D: -; V: TRBV5-1; size: -; length: 17; J: TRBJ1-3
CDR3: CASSIEAQAGWYTQYF; DNA: TGTGCCAGTAGTATAGAGGCCCAGGCTGGGTGGTATACGCAGTATTTT; D: -; V: TRBV19; size: -; length: 16; J: TRBJ2-3
CDR3: CASSLELAGMGEQFF; DNA: TGCGCCAGCAGCTTGGAACTAGCGGGGATGGGTGAGCAGTTCTTC; D: TRBD2; V: TRBV5-1; size: -; length: 15; J: TRBJ2-1
CDR3: CASSLSGRGTGLNEQFF; DNA: TGTGCCAGCAGCTTAAGCGGCCGTGGGACAGGGTTGAATGAGCAGTTCTTC; D: TRBD1; V: TRBV7-8; size: -; length: 17; J: TRBJ2-1
CDR3: CASSSPLAGLQETQYF; DNA: TGTGCCAGCAGCTCCCCACTAGCGGGGCTCCAAGAGACCCAGTACTTC; D: TRBD2; V: TRBV7-9; size: -; length: 16; J: TRBJ2-5
CDR3: CASTVRRGGDTGELFF; DNA: TGTGCCAGTACTGTCAGGCGGGGGGGTGACACCGGGGAGCTGTTTTTT; D: TRBD2; V: TRBV19; size: -; length: 16; J: TRBJ2-2
CDR3: CASSLVSGRANEQYF; DNA: TGCGCCAGCAGCTTGGTCTCCGGGAGGGCGAACGAGCAGTACTTC; D: TRBD2; V: TRBV5-1; size: -; length: 15; J: TRBJ2-7
CDR3: CAWSEVSGGFFNSPLHF; DNA: TGTGCCTGGAGTGAGGTTTCAGGGGGCTTCTTTAATTCACCCCTCCACTTT; D: TRBD1; V: TRBV30; size: -; length: 17; J: TRBJ1-6
CDR3: CASTAGVSYNEQFF; DNA: TGTGCCAGCACCGCGGGCGTTTCCTACAATGAGCAGTTCTTC; D: -; V: TRBV6-4; size: -; length: 14; J: TRBJ2-1
CDR3: CASSPPGGKRLNTEAFF; DNA: TGTGCCAGCTCACCACCGGGAGGCAAGCGACTAAACACTGAAGCTTTCTTT; D: -; V: TRBV18; size: -; length: 17; J: TRBJ1-1
CDR3: CASSDTGWQGLGYNEQFF; DNA: TGTGCCAGCAGTGACACAGGGTGGCAGGGCCTGGGCTACAATGAGCAGTTCTTC; D: -; V: TRBV2; size: -; length: 18; J: TRBJ2-1
CDR3: CSVQSGNQPQHF; DNA: TGCAGCGTTCAGTCCGGCAATCAGCCCCAGCATTTT; D: -; V: TRBV29-1; size: -; length: 12; J: TRBJ1-5
CDR3: CASSLAPGLRTEAFF; DNA: TGTGCCAGCAGCTTAGCGCCAGGGCTGCGGACTGAAGCTTTCTTT; D: -; V: TRBV7-3; size: once; length: 15; J: TRBJ1-1
CDR3: CASSQEWGGGTHQPQHF; DNA: TGCGCCAGCAGCCAAGAATGGGGAGGAGGGACCCATCAGCCCCAGCATTTT; D: -; V: TRBV4-1; size: -; length: 17; J: TRBJ1-5
CDR3: CASSQDEVRTSTDTQYF; DNA: TGTGCCAGCAGCCAAGATGAGGTGAGAACTAGCACAGATACGCAGTATTTT; D: -; V: TRBV4-2; size: once; length: 17; J: TRBJ2-3
CDR3: CAWTRRSSVYGYTF; DNA: TGTGCCTGGACCCGGAGGTCTTCGGTGTATGGCTACACCTTC; D: -; V: TRBV30; size: -; length: 14; J: TRBJ1-2
CDR3: CASSFAARAGPPVRSNQPQHF; DNA: TGTGCCAGCAGCTTTGCGGCTCGGGCGGGGCCCCCCGTCCGGAGCAATCAGCCCCAGCATTTT; D: -; V: TRBV12-1; size: -; length: 21; J: TRBJ1-5
CDR3: CASSLAPAGGPETQYF; DNA: TGTGCCAGCAGCTTAGCGCCAGCGGGGGGACCAGAGACCCAGTACTTC; D: TRBD2; V: TRBV11-1; size: many; length: 16; J: TRBJ2-5
CDR3: CASSPLDRAGYGYTF; DNA: TGTGCCAGCAGCCCCCTGGACAGGGCGGGCTATGGCTACACCTTC; D: TRBD1; V: TRBV7-8; size: once; length: 15; J: TRBJ1-2
CDR3: CSGGQGGYTGELFF; DNA: TGCAGCGGCGGACAGGGAGGATACACCGGGGAGCTGTTTTTT; D: TRBD1; V: TRBV29-1; size: -; length: 14; J: TRBJ2-2
CDR3: CSVTPALGTEAFF; DNA: TGCAGCGTTACACCCGCTCTTGGCACTGAAGCTTTCTTT; D: -; V: TRBV29-1; size: few; length: 13; J: TRBJ1-1
CDR3: CASSQVGGENTIYF; DNA: TGTGCCAGCAGCCAAGTCGGTGGTGAAAACACCATATATTTT; D: -; V: TRBV3-1/TRBV3-2; size: -; length: 14; J: TRBJ1-3
CDR3: CASSFGGVNEQFF; DNA: TGTGCCAGCAGTTTTGGGGGGGTGAATGAGCAGTTCTTC; D: TRBD2; V: TRBV12-3/TRBV12-4; size: -; length: 13; J: TRBJ2-1
CDR3: CASSLRPVDVLTF; DNA: TGTGCCAGCAGCTTGAGGCCGGTCGACGTCCTGACTTTC; D: -; V: TRBV7-9; size: -; length: 13; J: TRBJ2-6
CDR3: CAISGEQGGETQYF; DNA: TGTGCCATCAGTGGAGAACAGGGGGGGGAGACCCAGTACTTC; D: -; V: TRBV10-3; size: -; length: 14; J: TRBJ2-5
CDR3: CASSVRQGAQNIQYF; DNA: TGTGCCAGCAGTGTACGACAGGGTGCCCAAAACATTCAGTACTTC; D: TRBD1; V: TRBV2; size: -; length: 15; J: TRBJ2-4
CDR3: CASNYGGGTDTQYF; DNA: TGTGCCAGCAACTACGGCGGGGGCACAGATACGCAGTATTTT; D: -; V: TRBV2; size: -; length: 14; J: TRBJ2-3
CDR3: CASVLGLAGAVDPQETQYF; DNA: TGCGCCAGTGTCCTAGGACTAGCGGGGGCCGTAGACCCTCAAGAGACCCAGTACTTC; D: TRBD2; V: TRBV10-1; size: -; length: 19; J: TRBJ2-5
CDR3: CASSLLGRSGGEAFF; DNA: TGTGCCAGCAGCTTGTTAGGAAGGAGTGGTGGTGAAGCTTTCTTT; D: -; V: TRBV5-5; size: -; length: 15; J: TRBJ1-1
CDR3: CASSRTGQGSSPLHF; DNA: TGTGCCAGCTCACGGACGGGACAGGGAAGCTCACCCCTCCACTTT; D: TRBD1; V: TRBV18; size: -; length: 15; J: TRBJ1-6
CDR3: CASSQERPSGGTLQFF; DNA: TGTGCCAGCAGCCAAGAAAGGCCTAGCGGGGGGACTCTACAGTTCTTC; D: TRBD2; V: TRBV3-1/TRBV3-2; size: -; length: 16; J: TRBJ2-1
CDR3: CASKTGTGTTEAFF; DNA: TGTGCCAGCAAGACAGGGACAGGGACGACTGAAGCTTTCTTT; D: TRBD1; V: TRBV7-3; size: -; length: 14; J: TRBJ1-1
CDR3: CASSDLRGQGDYGYTF; DNA: TGTGCCAGCAGTGATTTGCGGGGACAGGGGGACTATGGCTACACCTTC; D: TRBD1; V: TRBV6-1; size: -; length: 16; J: TRBJ1-2
CDR3: CASSKDRGGQETQYF; DNA: TGTGCCAGCTCAAAAGACAGGGGCGGACAAGAGACCCAGTACTTC; D: TRBD1; V: TRBV18; size: -; length: 15; J: TRBJ2-5
CDR3: CASSLARGSDGYTF; DNA: TGTGCCAGCAGCTTGGCCAGAGGGTCGGATGGCTACACCTTC; D: -; V: TRBV5-4; size: few; length: 14; J: TRBJ1-2
CDR3: CASRTARGTDTQYF; DNA: TGTGCCAGCAGAACGGCCCGGGGTACAGATACGCAGTATTTT; D: -; V: TRBV6-5; size: -; length: 14; J: TRBJ2-3
CDR3: CASSTGEEYGANVLTF; DNA: TGTGCCAGCAGTACAGGGGAAGAATATGGGGCCAACGTCCTGACTTTC; D: TRBD1; V: TRBV3-1/TRBV3-2; size: -; length: 16; J: TRBJ2-6
CDR3: CASSPRGPRSNQPQHF; DNA: TGTGCCAGCAGCCCCCGAGGGCCCCGCAGCAATCAGCCCCAGCATTTT; D: -; V: TRBV5-6; size: -; length: 16; J: TRBJ1-5